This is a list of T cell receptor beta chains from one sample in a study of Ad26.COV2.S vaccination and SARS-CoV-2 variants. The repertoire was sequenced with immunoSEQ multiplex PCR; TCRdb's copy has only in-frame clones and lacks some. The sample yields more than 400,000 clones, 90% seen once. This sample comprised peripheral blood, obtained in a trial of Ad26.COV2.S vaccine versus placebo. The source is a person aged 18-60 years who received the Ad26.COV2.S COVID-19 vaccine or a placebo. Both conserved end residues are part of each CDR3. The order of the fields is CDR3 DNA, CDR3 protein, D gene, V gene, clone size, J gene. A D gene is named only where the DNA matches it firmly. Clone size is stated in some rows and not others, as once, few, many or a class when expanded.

DNA: TGTGCCAGCAGCTTAATTGGGGACTATGGCTACACCTTC
CDR3: CASSLIGDYGYTF
D: NA
V: TRBV7-2
size: NA
J: TRBJ1-2

DNA: TGTGCCAGCAGCTTAACGCGGGCGGCGAACACCGGGGAGCTGTTTTTT
CDR3: CASSLTRAANTGELFF
D: NA
V: TRBV7-3
size: NA
J: TRBJ2-2

DNA: TGTGCCTGGAGACAAAGGACAGGGGATTTCACTGAAGCTTTCTTT
CDR3: CAWRQRTGDFTEAFF
D: TRBD1
V: TRBV30
size: NA
J: TRBJ1-1

DNA: TGTGCCAGCAGCTTGGGAATCCCGTCCGGCACAGATACGCAGTATTTT
CDR3: CASSLGIPSGTDTQYF
D: NA
V: TRBV5-6
size: NA
J: TRBJ2-3

DNA: TGTGCCAGCAGTTACTCTCGGACAGGGTACACCGAGCAGTACTTC
CDR3: CASSYSRTGYTEQYF
D: TRBD1
V: TRBV6-5
size: once
J: TRBJ2-7

DNA: TGTGCCAGCAGCTCGTCCCCCGGGGCCAATGAGCAGTTCTTC
CDR3: CASSSSPGANEQFF
D: NA
V: TRBV11-2
size: NA
J: TRBJ2-1

DNA: TGTGCCAGCAGCCAAGCTCAGTCAAGCTCCTACAATGAGCAGTTCTTC
CDR3: CASSQAQSSSYNEQFF
D: NA
V: TRBV14
size: NA
J: TRBJ2-1

DNA: TGTGCCAGCAGCCAAGAAGGGGCAGCCCGGGACAGGGGTGAGCAGTACTTC
CDR3: CASSQEGAARDRGEQYF
D: TRBD1
V: TRBV14
size: NA
J: TRBJ2-7

DNA: TGTGCCAGCAGCCCGACAGGGGGCGAGCAGTACTTC
CDR3: CASSPTGGEQYF
D: TRBD1
V: TRBV11-2
size: NA
J: TRBJ2-7

DNA: TGTGCCAGCAGCTTAGAAGGCGGGCCCTACGAGCAGTACTTC
CDR3: CASSLEGGPYEQYF
D: NA
V: TRBV7-8
size: NA
J: TRBJ2-7

DNA: TGTGCCAGCAGTTTTTCCTACACAGATACGCAGTATTTT
CDR3: CASSFSYTDTQYF
D: NA
V: TRBV27
size: NA
J: TRBJ2-3

DNA: TGTGCCAGTAGACGAACAGGGGAAACTGAAGCTTTCTTT
CDR3: CASRRTGETEAFF
D: TRBD1
V: TRBV19
size: NA
J: TRBJ1-1

DNA: TGTGCCAGCAGCGCTAGCGGGGCCTACGAGCAGTACTTC
CDR3: CASSASGAYEQYF
D: TRBD2
V: TRBV12-3/TRBV12-4
size: NA
J: TRBJ2-7

DNA: TGCGCCAGCAGCTCCGGGACTAGCGGGAGAGTGAGGGTCCGCGAGCAGTACTTC
CDR3: CASSSGTSGRVRVREQYF
D: TRBD2
V: TRBV5-1
size: NA
J: TRBJ2-7

DNA: TGTGCCAGCAGCCCATTACATGAGACCCAGTACTTC
CDR3: CASSPLHETQYF
D: NA
V: TRBV7-9
size: NA
J: TRBJ2-5

DNA: TGTGCCAGCAGTCCTAGACAGGGGCGGAACGAGCAGTACTTC
CDR3: CASSPRQGRNEQYF
D: TRBD1
V: TRBV27
size: NA
J: TRBJ2-7

DNA: TGTGCCAGCAGCGTAGGAAGTCCCATCCAAGAGACCCAGTACTTC
CDR3: CASSVGSPIQETQYF
D: NA
V: TRBV9
size: NA
J: TRBJ2-5

DNA: TGCGCCAGCAGCTTGTCGGGAAACACCGGGGAGCTGTTTTTT
CDR3: CASSLSGNTGELFF
D: NA
V: TRBV5-1
size: NA
J: TRBJ2-2

DNA: TGTGCCAGCAGCCCGAGACGGATGAGGAATGAGCAGTTCTTC
CDR3: CASSPRRMRNEQFF
D: NA
V: TRBV7-2
size: once
J: TRBJ2-1

DNA: TGTGCCAGCAGCTTATCTACAGGCTACACAGATACGCAGTATTTT
CDR3: CASSLSTGYTDTQYF
D: NA
V: TRBV7-3
size: NA
J: TRBJ2-3

DNA: TGTGCCAGCAGCGCCGGACCGAGCATTATGGGAAACACCATATATTTT
CDR3: CASSAGPSIMGNTIYF
D: NA
V: TRBV7-9
size: NA
J: TRBJ1-3

DNA: TGTGCCAGCAGTCGACCATCGGGACTAGCGGGAGGAGCCTACAATGAGCAGTTCTTC
CDR3: CASSRPSGLAGGAYNEQFF
D: TRBD2
V: TRBV28
size: NA
J: TRBJ2-1

DNA: TGTGCCAGCAGTTTCCTAGCGGGTGTAAGGGAAGAGACCCAGTACTTC
CDR3: CASSFLAGVREETQYF
D: TRBD2
V: TRBV27
size: NA
J: TRBJ2-5

DNA: TGTGCCAGCAGCCAATATCAGGGGCTCAACGAGCAGTACTTC
CDR3: CASSQYQGLNEQYF
D: NA
V: TRBV16
size: NA
J: TRBJ2-7

DNA: TGCGCCAGCAGCTTGTCGGGTGAGAACACAGATACGCAGTATTTT
CDR3: CASSLSGENTDTQYF
D: NA
V: TRBV5-1
size: NA
J: TRBJ2-3

DNA: TGTGCCAGCAGTCCCTCGACAGGGGCCGGAGACGAGCAGTACTTC
CDR3: CASSPSTGAGDEQYF
D: TRBD1
V: TRBV28
size: NA
J: TRBJ2-7

DNA: TGTGCCTGGAGTGGGGAGATGAACACTGAAGCTTTCTTT
CDR3: CAWSGEMNTEAFF
D: NA
V: TRBV30
size: once
J: TRBJ1-1

DNA: TGTGCCAGCAGTTTATACGGGCGAGGGAACACTGAAGCTTTCTTT
CDR3: CASSLYGRGNTEAFF
D: NA
V: TRBV28
size: NA
J: TRBJ1-1

DNA: TGTGCCAGCAGCTTAGTTTTTTCCCAGGGCGGATCCTACGAGCAGTACTTC
CDR3: CASSLVFSQGGSYEQYF
D: NA
V: TRBV11-2
size: NA
J: TRBJ2-7

DNA: TGTGCCAGCAGCTTCAGGGGGGCTAATGAAAAACTGTTTTTT
CDR3: CASSFRGANEKLFF
D: TRBD1
V: TRBV11-2
size: NA
J: TRBJ1-4

DNA: TGTGCCAGCAGCTTTTCACCTCGGGAGACCCAGTACTTC
CDR3: CASSFSPRETQYF
D: NA
V: TRBV27
size: NA
J: TRBJ2-5

DNA: TGTGCCAGCAGCCAAGGTTTCGGAAACACCATATATTTT
CDR3: CASSQGFGNTIYF
D: NA
V: TRBV14
size: NA
J: TRBJ1-3

DNA: TGCGCCAGCAGCCAAGACAGGGGGGACAATCAGCCCCAGCATTTT
CDR3: CASSQDRGDNQPQHF
D: TRBD1
V: TRBV4-3
size: NA
J: TRBJ1-5

DNA: TGTGCCAGCAGTGAAGGAGGACAGGGGGCGAGTCGGGAGACCCAGTACTTC
CDR3: CASSEGGQGASRETQYF
D: TRBD1
V: TRBV25-1
size: NA
J: TRBJ2-5

DNA: TGTGCCAGCACGGGACAGGGCCTAAGGGAGCAGTACTTC
CDR3: CASTGQGLREQYF
D: TRBD1
V: TRBV5-4
size: NA
J: TRBJ2-7

DNA: TGTGCCATCAGTGAGGGGCAGGGCCGAACCGGGGAGCTGTTTTTT
CDR3: CAISEGQGRTGELFF
D: NA
V: TRBV10-3
size: NA
J: TRBJ2-2

DNA: TGTGCCACCAGCAGGAGGGACAGCTTAGAGACCCAGTACTTC
CDR3: CATSRRDSLETQYF
D: TRBD1
V: TRBV15
size: once
J: TRBJ2-5

DNA: TGTGCCAGCAGACTGACTAGCGGGAACACCGGGGAGCTGTTTTTT
CDR3: CASRLTSGNTGELFF
D: TRBD2
V: TRBV7-9
size: NA
J: TRBJ2-2

DNA: TGCGCCAGCAGCCAAATGAGGGGCACTCAGCCCCAGCATTTT
CDR3: CASSQMRGTQPQHF
D: NA
V: TRBV4-3
size: NA
J: TRBJ1-5

DNA: TGTGCCAGCAGCGGCAGAGGGGGCGCGGCGAGCACAGATACGCAGTATTTT
CDR3: CASSGRGGAASTDTQYF
D: TRBD1
V: TRBV7-2
size: NA
J: TRBJ2-3

DNA: TGTGCCAGCAGCTTACCCGGGACAGGGAGGGATGAGCAGTTCTTC
CDR3: CASSLPGTGRDEQFF
D: TRBD1
V: TRBV11-3
size: NA
J: TRBJ2-1

DNA: TGTGCCACCAGCAGAGCGGCTAGCGGCACAGATACGCAGTATTTT
CDR3: CATSRAASGTDTQYF
D: NA
V: TRBV15
size: NA
J: TRBJ2-3

DNA: TGTGCCAGCAGTATTAGGCCGAGCACAGATACGCAGTATTTT
CDR3: CASSIRPSTDTQYF
D: NA
V: TRBV5-4
size: NA
J: TRBJ2-3

DNA: TGTGCCAGCAGCCACCGACGAGGGGGCTATATTGAGCAGTACTTC
CDR3: CASSHRRGGYIEQYF
D: TRBD1
V: TRBV14
size: NA
J: TRBJ2-7

DNA: TGCAGCGTTGAACAGAGGGGCCTAGCCTACGAGCAGTACTTC
CDR3: CSVEQRGLAYEQYF
D: NA
V: TRBV29-1
size: once
J: TRBJ2-7

DNA: TGCAGTGCTAGTGAACTAGCGGGGCCCTACGAGCAGTACTTC
CDR3: CSASELAGPYEQYF
D: TRBD2
V: TRBV20-1
size: NA
J: TRBJ2-7

DNA: TGTGCCAGCAGCTTAGGATCAGGGGTCGGTGAGCAGTACTTC
CDR3: CASSLGSGVGEQYF
D: NA
V: TRBV7-2
size: NA
J: TRBJ2-7

DNA: TGTGCCAGTAGTACGGGGGCCTATCAGCCCCAGCATTTT
CDR3: CASSTGAYQPQHF
D: NA
V: TRBV19
size: NA
J: TRBJ1-5

DNA: TGCGCCAGCAGCGGCGGGATCTACAATGAGCAGTTCTTC
CDR3: CASSGGIYNEQFF
D: NA
V: TRBV5-1
size: NA
J: TRBJ2-1

DNA: TGTGCCAGCAGGCCAGTCGGGAACAATGAGCAGTTCTTC
CDR3: CASRPVGNNEQFF
D: NA
V: TRBV7-6
size: once
J: TRBJ2-1

DNA: TGTGCCAGCAGCTTGGGCAACACCGGGGAGCTGTTTTTT
CDR3: CASSLGNTGELFF
D: NA
V: TRBV5-6
size: NA
J: TRBJ2-2

DNA: TGTGCCAGCAGCTTGGGGCGTGTAGAGACCCAGTACTTC
CDR3: CASSLGRVETQYF
D: NA
V: TRBV5-6
size: NA
J: TRBJ2-5

DNA: TGTGCCAGCAAGGTCTCCGGACCATACGAGCAGTACTTC
CDR3: CASKVSGPYEQYF
D: NA
V: TRBV27
size: NA
J: TRBJ2-7

DNA: TGTGCCACCAGTGACTGCCCCCCAGGGGATGGCAATCAGCCCCAGCATTTT
CDR3: CATSDCPPGDGNQPQHF
D: NA
V: TRBV24-1
size: NA
J: TRBJ1-5

DNA: TGTGCCAGCAGCCAAGATCAAACGGTTATCTGGGAGGAGACCCAGTACTTC
CDR3: CASSQDQTVIWEETQYF
D: NA
V: TRBV14
size: NA
J: TRBJ2-5

DNA: TGCGCCAGCAGCCAAGAGGGGGCTAGCGGGAGGACAGATACGCAGTATTTT
CDR3: CASSQEGASGRTDTQYF
D: TRBD2
V: TRBV4-3
size: NA
J: TRBJ2-3

DNA: TGTGCCAGCAATTACCAGCCCGGGACAGGGGGCGGGGGGCAGTTCTTC
CDR3: CASNYQPGTGGGGQFF
D: TRBD1
V: TRBV6-2/TRBV6-3
size: few
J: TRBJ2-1

DNA: TGCGCCAGCATCGAGGGGAGCAATCAGCCCCAGCATTTT
CDR3: CASIEGSNQPQHF
D: NA
V: TRBV10-1
size: NA
J: TRBJ1-5

DNA: TGCAGCGTTGTCGGCCCCCTAAGAAGCACAGATACGCAGTATTTT
CDR3: CSVVGPLRSTDTQYF
D: NA
V: TRBV29-1
size: NA
J: TRBJ2-3

DNA: TGTGCCAGCTCACCAGCAGGGGGTTACGAGCAGTACTTC
CDR3: CASSPAGGYEQYF
D: TRBD1
V: TRBV18
size: NA
J: TRBJ2-7